What follows are 3 T cell receptor beta chains derived from one specimen sequenced in a study of T cells in Graves' hyperthyroidism and ophthalmopathy. Amplified TCR beta CDR3 regions derived from RNA transcripts. Using the HTBI primer set, a first-round RT-PCR was run on the TCR CDR3. TCRdb ran MiXCR on the multiplex PCR reads and lists one entry per CDR3 protein. The data show about 350,000 distinct CDR3 sequences, 15% to 20% seen once. Specimen: blood. These TCRs come from a woman aged 40 to 50 with Graves' ophthalmopathy.

This clonotype was found many times. This sequence joins TRBV12-3 or TRBV12-4 and TRBJ1-1, with a weak D call TRBD1 (5 bases). V lost 7 bases to trimming and J lost 6 bases, with 15 bases between them. This CDR3 contains 13 residues. CDR3 in amino acids: CASIRREGSEAFF. CDR3 DNA sequence: TGTGCCAGCATTCGCAGGGAGGGCTCTGAAGCTTTCTTT.

This clonotype was detected ten times or more. The chain links TRBV6-5 to TRBJ2-7; no reliable D call. Germline loops: CDR1 MNHEY, CDR2 SVGAGI. V gave up 4 bases and J gave up 3 bases, with 10 bases separating them. CDR3 size: 13 residues. CDR3 amino acids: CASSSGTDYEQYF. CDR3 in DNA: TGTGCCAGCAGTTCTGGCACCGACTACGAGCAGTACTTC.

This clonotype was counted at least ten times. V gene TRBV6-5 combines with J gene TRBJ2-2, with 7 positions matching TRBD1. The CDR3 length is 17 residues. Germline loops: CDR1 MNHEY, CDR2 SVGAGI. V was pared by 0 bases and J by 3 bases, with 7 bases of the junction left unmatched. As DNA, the CDR3 is TGTGCCAGCAGTTACTCAGGAGTGGGACAGTACACCGGGGAGCTGTTTTTT. Protein sequence: CASSYSGVGQYTGELFF.